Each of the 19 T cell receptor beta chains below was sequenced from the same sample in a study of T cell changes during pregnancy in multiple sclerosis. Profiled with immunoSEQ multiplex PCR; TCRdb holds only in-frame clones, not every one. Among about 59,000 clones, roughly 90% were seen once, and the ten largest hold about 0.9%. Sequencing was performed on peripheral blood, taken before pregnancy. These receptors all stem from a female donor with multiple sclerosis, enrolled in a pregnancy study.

CDR3 residues: CASSPGPGGEKLFF. CDR3 bases: TGTGCCAGCAGCCCGGGACCAGGGGGTGAAAAACTGTTTTTT. The chain is built from TRBV7-3 and TRBJ1-4, with TRBD1 matching over 7 bases. Germline CDR1 reads SGHTA; CDR2 reads FQGTGA. The CDR3 totals 14 residues. The trim removed 5 bases at V and 7 bases at J, leaving 7 bases unmatched. Looking up the rest from reference TRBV7-3 and TRBJ1-4 gives the full variable domain: GAGVSQTPSNKVTEKGKYVELRCDPISGHTALYWYRQSLGQGPEFLIYFQGTGAADDSGLPNDRFFAVRPEGSVSTLKIQRTERGDSAVYLCASSPGPGGEKLFFGSGTQLSVL.

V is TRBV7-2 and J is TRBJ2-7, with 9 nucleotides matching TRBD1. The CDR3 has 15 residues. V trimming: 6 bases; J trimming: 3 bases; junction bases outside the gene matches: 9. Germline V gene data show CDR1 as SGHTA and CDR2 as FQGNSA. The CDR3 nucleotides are TGTGCCAGCAGAAAGGGACAGGGACTTATCTACGAGCAGTACTTC. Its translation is CASRKGQGLIYEQYF.

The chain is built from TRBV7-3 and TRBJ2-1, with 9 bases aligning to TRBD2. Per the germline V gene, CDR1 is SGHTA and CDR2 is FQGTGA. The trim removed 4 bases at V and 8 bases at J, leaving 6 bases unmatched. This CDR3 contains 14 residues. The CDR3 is CASSSGTSSHEQFF. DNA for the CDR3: TGTGCCAGCAGCTCCGGGACTAGCTCCCATGAGCAGTTCTTC.

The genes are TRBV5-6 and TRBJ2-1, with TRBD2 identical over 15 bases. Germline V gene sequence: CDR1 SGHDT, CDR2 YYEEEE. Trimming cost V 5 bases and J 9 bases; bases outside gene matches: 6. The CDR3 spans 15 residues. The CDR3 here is CASRRTSGGGGEQFF. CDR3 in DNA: TGTGCCAGCAGGCGGACTAGCGGGGGGGGCGGTGAGCAGTTCTTC.

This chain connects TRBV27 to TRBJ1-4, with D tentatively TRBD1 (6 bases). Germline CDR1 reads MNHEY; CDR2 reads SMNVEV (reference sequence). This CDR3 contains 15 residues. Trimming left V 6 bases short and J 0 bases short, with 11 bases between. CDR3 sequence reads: CASRRGLATNEKLFF. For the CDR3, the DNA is TGTGCCAGCAGGCGGGGGCTTGCAACTAATGAAAAACTGTTTTTT.

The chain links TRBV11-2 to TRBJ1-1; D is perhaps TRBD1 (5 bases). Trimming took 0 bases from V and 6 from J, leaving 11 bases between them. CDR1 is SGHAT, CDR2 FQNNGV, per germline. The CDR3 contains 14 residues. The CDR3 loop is CASSLDWGRSEAFF. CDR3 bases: TGTGCCAGCAGCTTAGATTGGGGGAGGTCTGAAGCTTTCTTT. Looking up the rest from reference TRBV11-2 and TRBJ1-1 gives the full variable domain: EAGVAQSPRYKIIEKRQSVAFWCNPISGHATLYWYQQILGQGPKLLIQFQNNGVVDDSQLPKDRFSAERLKGVDSTLKIQPAKLEDSAVYLCASSLDWGRSEAFFGQGTRLTVV.

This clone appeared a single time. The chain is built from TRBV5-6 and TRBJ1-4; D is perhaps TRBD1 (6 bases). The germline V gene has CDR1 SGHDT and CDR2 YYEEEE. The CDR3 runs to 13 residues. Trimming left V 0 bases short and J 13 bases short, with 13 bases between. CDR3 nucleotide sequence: TGTGCCAGCAGCTTGGGGGACACCTCGGCACTGTTTTTT. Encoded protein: CASSLGDTSALFF.

CDR3 in amino acids: CASSRRVLDKAFF. Written as DNA, the CDR3 is TGTGCCAGTAGTCGCAGGGTTTTGGACAAAGCTTTCTTT. The chain joins TRBV19 to TRBJ1-1; TRBD1 is a possible D gene (5 bases). The CDR3 covers 13 residues. Germline values: CDR1 LNHDA, CDR2 SQIVND (reference sequence). V lost 5 bases, J lost 9 bases, and 16 bases lay in between.

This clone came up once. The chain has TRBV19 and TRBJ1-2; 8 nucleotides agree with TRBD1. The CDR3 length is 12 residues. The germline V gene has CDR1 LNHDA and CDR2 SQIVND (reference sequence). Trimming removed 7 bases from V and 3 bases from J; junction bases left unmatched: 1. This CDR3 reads CASKTGDYGYTF. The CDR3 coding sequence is TGTGCCAGTAAGACAGGGGACTATGGCTACACCTTC. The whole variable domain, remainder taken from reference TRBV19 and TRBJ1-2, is DGGITQSPKYLFRKEGQNVTLSCEQNLNHDAMYWYRQDPGQGLRLIYYSQIVNDFQKGDIAEGYSVSREKKESFPLTVTSAQKNPTAFYLCASKTGDYGYTFGSGTRLTVV.

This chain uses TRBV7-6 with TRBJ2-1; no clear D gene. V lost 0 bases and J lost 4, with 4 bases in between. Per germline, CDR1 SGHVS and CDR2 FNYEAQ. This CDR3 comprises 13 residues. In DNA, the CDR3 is TGTGCCAGCAGCTTAGCGCGGTACAATGAGCAGTTCTTC. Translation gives CASSLARYNEQFF.

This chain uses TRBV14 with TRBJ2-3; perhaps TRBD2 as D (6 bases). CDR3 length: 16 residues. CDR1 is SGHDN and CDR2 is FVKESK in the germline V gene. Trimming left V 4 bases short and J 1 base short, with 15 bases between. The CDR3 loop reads CASSLASSDRTDTQYF. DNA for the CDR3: TGTGCCAGCAGCCTCGCCTCTAGCGACCGCACAGATACGCAGTATTTT.

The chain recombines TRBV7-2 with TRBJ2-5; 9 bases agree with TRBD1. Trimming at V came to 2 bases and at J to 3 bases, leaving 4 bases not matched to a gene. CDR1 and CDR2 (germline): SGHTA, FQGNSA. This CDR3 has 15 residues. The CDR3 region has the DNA TGTGCCAGCAGCTTAACCGGGACAGGGAAAGAGACCCAGTACTTC. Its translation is CASSLTGTGKETQYF.

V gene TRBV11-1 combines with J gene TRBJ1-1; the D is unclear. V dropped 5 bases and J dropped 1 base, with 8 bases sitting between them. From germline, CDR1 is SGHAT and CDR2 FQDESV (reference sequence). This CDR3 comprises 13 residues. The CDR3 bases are TGTGCCAGCAGCCCTCGAGCGAACACTGAAGCTTTCTTT. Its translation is CASSPRANTEAFF.

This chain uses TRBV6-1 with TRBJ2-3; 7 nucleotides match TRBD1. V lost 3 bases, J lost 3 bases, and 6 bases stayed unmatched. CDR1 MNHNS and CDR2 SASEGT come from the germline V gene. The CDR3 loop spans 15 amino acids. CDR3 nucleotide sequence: TGTGCCAGCAGTGATATCAGGGGGTCGACAGATACGCAGTATTTT. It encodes CASSDIRGSTDTQYF.

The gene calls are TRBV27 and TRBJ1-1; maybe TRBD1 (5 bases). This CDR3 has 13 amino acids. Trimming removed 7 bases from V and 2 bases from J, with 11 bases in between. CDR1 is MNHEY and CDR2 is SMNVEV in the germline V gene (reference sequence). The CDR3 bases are TGTGCCAGCATGAAGGGGCCCAACACTGAAGCTTTCTTT. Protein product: CASMKGPNTEAFF.

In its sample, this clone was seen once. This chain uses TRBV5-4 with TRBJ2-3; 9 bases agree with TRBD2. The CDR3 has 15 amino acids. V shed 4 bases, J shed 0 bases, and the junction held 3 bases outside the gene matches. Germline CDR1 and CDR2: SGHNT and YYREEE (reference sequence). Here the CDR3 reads CASSLAGPSTDTQYF. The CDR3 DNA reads TGTGCCAGCAGCCTAGCGGGGCCGAGCACAGATACGCAGTATTTT.

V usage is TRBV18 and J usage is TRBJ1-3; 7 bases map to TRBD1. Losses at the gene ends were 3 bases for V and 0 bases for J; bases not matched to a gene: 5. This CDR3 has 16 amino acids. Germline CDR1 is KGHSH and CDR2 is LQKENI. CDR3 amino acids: CASSPYRGNSGNTIYF. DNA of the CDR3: TGTGCCAGCTCACCCTACAGGGGAAACTCTGGAAACACCATATATTTT.

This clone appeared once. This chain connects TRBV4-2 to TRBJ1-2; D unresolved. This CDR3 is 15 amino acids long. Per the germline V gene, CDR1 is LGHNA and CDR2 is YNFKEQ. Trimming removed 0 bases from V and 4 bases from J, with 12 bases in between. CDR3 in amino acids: CASSQDRKTGYGYTF. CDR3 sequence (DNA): TGTGCCAGCAGCCAAGATAGGAAGACGGGCTATGGCTACACCTTC.

CDR3 amino acids: CASRGTGWAWELFF. The CDR3 DNA follows: TGTGCCAGCAGGGGGACAGGGTGGGCGTGGGAGCTGTTTTTT. This sequence joins TRBV6-5 and TRBJ2-2; TRBD1 aligns across 9 bases. Germline-derived CDR1 and CDR2 are MNHEY and SVGAGI. With V trimmed by 6 bases and J by 9 bases, 8 bases remained unmatched. The CDR3 runs to 14 residues.